The rows below give T cell receptor beta chains drawn from one sample of a study of cytomegalovirus exposure and HLA in healthy donors. TCRdb keeps only in-frame clones here, not all; method: immunoSEQ multiplex PCR. The sample lists around 150,000 clones; roughly 80% were seen once. The sample comprised PBMCs. Receptors originate from a human donor in good health. Each CDR3 is given with its conserved first and last residue. The D gene is left open where the match is weak. Not every row has a clone size; where given, it reads once, few, many or a size class.

v_call	clone_size	j_call	d_call	cdr3_aa	cdr3_nt
TRBV4-3	.	TRBJ1-1	.	CASSQPNRYEAFF	TGCGCCAGCAGCCAACCCAACAGGTATGAAGCTTTCTTT
TRBV6-6	.	TRBJ1-1	.	CASSYRGGNTEAFF	TGTGCCAGCAGTTACCGGGGGGGGAACACTGAAGCTTTCTTT
TRBV6-4	.	TRBJ2-1	.	CASSVDSGDGNEQFF	TGTGCCAGCAGCGTGGATTCGGGGGACGGCAATGAGCAGTTCTTC
TRBV6-1	.	TRBJ1-6	.	CASSEVTDSPLHF	TGTGCCAGCAGTGAAGTGACAGATTCACCCCTCCACTTT
TRBV13	.	TRBJ1-2	.	CASSSYAASGGYTF	TGTGCCAGCAGCTCATACGCCGCTAGTGGTGGCTACACCTTC
TRBV5-6	.	TRBJ1-5	TRBD1	CASSLMTGGTQPQHF	TGTGCCAGCAGCTTGATGACAGGGGGCACCCAGCCCCAGCATTTT
TRBV28	.	TRBJ2-6	TRBD1	CASGQGMFPGANVLTF	TGTGCCAGTGGACAGGGTATGTTCCCTGGGGCCAACGTCCTGACTTTC
TRBV11-2	.	TRBJ1-2	.	CASSLGTALYGYTF	TGTGCCAGCAGCTTAGGGACAGCTCTCTATGGCTACACCTTC
TRBV10-3	once	TRBJ1-1	.	CAGSEGGGHTEAFF	TGTGCCGGCTCGGAGGGGGGAGGGCACACTGAAGCTTTCTTT
TRBV6-4	.	TRBJ1-5	TRBD1	CASSYRGGSNQPQHF	TGTGCCAGCAGTTACAGGGGGGGGAGCAATCAGCCCCAGCATTTT
TRBV6-1	.	TRBJ1-5	.	CASSSVQGYFLAQHF	TGTGCCAGCAGTTCTGTACAGGGCTATTTCTTAGCCCAGCATTTT
TRBV6-1	.	TRBJ1-1	TRBD1	CASRDRGRTEAFF	TGTGCCAGCAGGGACAGGGGAAGGACTGAAGCTTTCTTT
TRBV7-2	.	TRBJ1-6	TRBD1	CASSQKDRDNSPLHF	TGTGCCAGCAGCCAAAAGGACAGGGATAATTCACCCCTCCACTTT
TRBV6-1	few	TRBJ2-7	TRBD1	CASRKDRGNTYEQYF	TGTGCCAGCAGGAAAGACAGGGGGAACACCTACGAGCAGTACTTC
TRBV4-1	.	TRBJ2-7	TRBD1	CASSQDWRDRGTEQYF	TGCGCCAGCAGCCAAGATTGGAGGGACAGGGGGACCGAGCAGTACTTC
TRBV7-9	.	TRBJ2-2	.	CASRRGGAYTGELFF	TGTGCCAGCAGGAGGGGGGGGGCCTACACCGGGGAGCTGTTTTTT
TRBV27	few	TRBJ1-6	.	CASSLEGNNSPLHF	TGTGCCAGCAGTTTAGAGGGTAATAATTCACCCCTCCACTTT
TRBV10-3	.	TRBJ1-2	.	CATGDRRDGYTF	TGTGCCACCGGTGACCGGCGGGATGGCTACACCTTC
TRBV28	.	TRBJ1-6	.	CASSPGSSNSPLHF	TGTGCCAGCAGCCCAGGCAGCTCCAATTCACCCCTCCACTTT
TRBV7-2	.	TRBJ2-3	TRBD2	CASSLASGGTDTQYF	TGTGCCAGCAGCTTAGCTAGCGGGGGCACAGATACGCAGTATTTT
TRBV5-1	once	TRBJ2-7	.	CASSLIGGGTYEQYF	TGCGCCAGCAGCTTGATAGGGGGGGGCACCTACGAGCAGTACTTC
TRBV6-1	once	TRBJ1-1	.	CATLTITNTEAFF	TGTGCCACACTAACAATCACGAACACTGAAGCTTTCTTT
TRBV7-8	few	TRBJ1-5	TRBD1	CASSLAIGTANQPQHF	TGTGCCAGCAGCTTAGCGATAGGGACAGCTAATCAGCCCCAGCATTTT
TRBV19	.	TRBJ2-7	.	CATAAGTYEQYF	TGTGCCACCGCCGCGGGAACCTACGAGCAGTACTTC
TRBV4-1	.	TRBJ2-1	TRBD1	CASSSQTGAIYNEQFF	TGCGCCAGCAGCTCCCAGACAGGGGCCATCTACAATGAGCAGTTCTTC
TRBV4-1	.	TRBJ2-7	TRBD1	CASSQGQDGFEQYF	TGCGCCAGCAGCCAGGGACAGGACGGCTTCGAGCAGTACTTC
TRBV4-3	.	TRBJ1-2	.	CASSFGVGGFYGYTF	TGCGCCAGCAGTTTCGGGGTGGGAGGATTCTATGGCTACACCTTC
TRBV5-4	.	TRBJ2-5	TRBD1	CASSQGQGHPETQYF	TGTGCCAGCAGCCAGGGACAGGGCCACCCAGAGACCCAGTACTTC
TRBV5-4	.	TRBJ1-1	TRBD1	CASSWDRGRGNTEAFF	TGTGCCAGCTCGTGGGACAGGGGGCGTGGGAACACTGAAGCTTTCTTT
TRBV29-1	.	TRBJ2-1	TRBD2	CSVTGEAGVSYNEQFF	TGCAGCGTGACCGGGGAAGCGGGGGTATCCTACAATGAGCAGTTCTTC
TRBV19	.	TRBJ1-2	TRBD1	CASSKEDRARGYTF	TGTGCCAGTAGTAAGGAAGACAGGGCACGTGGCTACACCTTC
TRBV2	.	TRBJ1-2	.	CASSEYGGYVGYTF	TGTGCCAGCAGTGAATATGGAGGCTATGTTGGCTACACCTTC
TRBV19	.	TRBJ1-2	.	CASSIDGNSYGYTF	TGTGCCAGTAGTATAGATGGCAATTCCTATGGCTACACCTTC
TRBV10-3	.	TRBJ1-2	TRBD1	CAISAQGADYGYTF	TGTGCCATCAGCGCACAGGGGGCTGACTATGGCTACACCTTC
TRBV29-1	.	TRBJ2-7	.	CSVEEEKNEQYF	TGCAGCGTTGAAGAAGAAAAGAACGAGCAGTACTTC
TRBV5-1	.	TRBJ2-1	TRBD2	CASSLPGTSNEQFF	TGCGCCAGCAGCTTGCCCGGGACTAGCAATGAGCAGTTCTTC
TRBV19	.	TRBJ1-1	TRBD1	CASSMTGGITEAFF	TGTGCCAGTAGTATGACAGGGGGTATTACTGAAGCTTTCTTT
TRBV4-3	.	TRBJ2-7	TRBD2	CASSQLPGGGNSYEQYF	TGCGCCAGCAGCCAACTACCCGGGGGAGGGAACTCCTACGAGCAGTACTTC
TRBV5-1	.	TRBJ1-5	.	CASSLAGNQPQHF	TGCGCCAGCAGCTTGGCTGGCAATCAGCCCCAGCATTTT
TRBV7-9	few	TRBJ1-2	.	CASSLALQGFYGYTF	TGTGCCAGCAGCTTAGCGCTACAGGGCTTCTATGGCTACACCTTC
TRBV9	few	TRBJ2-3	TRBD2	CASSTSSGIGDTQYF	TGTGCCAGCAGCACCTCTAGCGGGATCGGCGATACGCAGTATTTT
TRBV4-3	once	TRBJ2-1	.	CASSQDLAGIYNEQFF	TGCGCCAGCAGCCAAGATTTGGCAGGGATTTACAATGAGCAGTTCTTC
TRBV10-3	once	TRBJ1-2	TRBD1	CAISETPGTGVGYGYTF	TGTGCCATCAGTGAAACTCCCGGGACAGGGGTAGGCTATGGCTACACCTTC
TRBV19	once	TRBJ2-2	TRBD1	CASSIVTGYTGELFF	TGTGCCAGTAGTATAGTGACAGGGTACACCGGGGAGCTGTTTTTT
TRBV2	.	TRBJ2-3	TRBD1	CAETGERADTQYF	TGTGCTGAGACAGGGGAGAGGGCAGATACGCAGTATTTT